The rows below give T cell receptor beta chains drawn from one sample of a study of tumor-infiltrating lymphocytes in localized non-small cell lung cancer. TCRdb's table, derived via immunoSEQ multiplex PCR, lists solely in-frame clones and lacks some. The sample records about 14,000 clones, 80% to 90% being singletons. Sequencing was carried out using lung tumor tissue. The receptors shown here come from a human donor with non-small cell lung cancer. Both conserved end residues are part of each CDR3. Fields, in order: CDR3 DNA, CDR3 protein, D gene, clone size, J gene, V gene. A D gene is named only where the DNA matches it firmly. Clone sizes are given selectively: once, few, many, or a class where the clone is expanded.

CDR3nt: TGTGCCAGCAGCCTTTCCCCCGGGACAGCGAGCTCCTACGAGCAGTACTTC; CDR3aa: CASSLSPGTASSYEQYF; d_gene: TRBD1; abundance: .; j_gene: TRBJ2-7; v_gene: TRBV28
CDR3nt: TGTGCCAGCAGCCAACAGGCCTCGAGCTCCTACGAGCAGTACTTC; CDR3aa: CASSQQASSSYEQYF; d_gene: .; abundance: .; j_gene: TRBJ2-7; v_gene: TRBV6-1
CDR3nt: TGTGCCAGCAGTCCACAAGATAGCAATCAGCCCCAGCATTTT; CDR3aa: CASSPQDSNQPQHF; d_gene: .; abundance: .; j_gene: TRBJ1-5; v_gene: TRBV27
CDR3nt: TGTGCCAGCAGTTTAGTCGGTAGCTCCTACGAGCAGTACTTC; CDR3aa: CASSLVGSSYEQYF; d_gene: .; abundance: .; j_gene: TRBJ2-7; v_gene: TRBV27
CDR3nt: TGTGCCTGGCGCCCTAAGCGGAGCTCCTACGAGCAGTACTTC; CDR3aa: CAWRPKRSSYEQYF; d_gene: .; abundance: .; j_gene: TRBJ2-7; v_gene: TRBV2
CDR3nt: TGTGCCAGCAGCTTAGACCCCGGGGCCAGGGAGCAGTACTTC; CDR3aa: CASSLDPGAREQYF; d_gene: .; abundance: .; j_gene: TRBJ2-7; v_gene: TRBV7-2
CDR3nt: TGTGCCAGCAGCTTGGGTCTCACTGAAGCTTTCTTT; CDR3aa: CASSLGLTEAFF; d_gene: .; abundance: .; j_gene: TRBJ1-1; v_gene: TRBV5-5
CDR3nt: TGCGCCAGCAGCTTCGCCCGGGGGTCGGGGTCGGAGGCTGAAGCTTTCTTT; CDR3aa: CASSFARGSGSEAEAFF; d_gene: .; abundance: .; j_gene: TRBJ1-1; v_gene: TRBV10-2
CDR3nt: TGTGCCAGCAGTATTGGGAGCTCCTCGGGCTACACCTTC; CDR3aa: CASSIGSSSGYTF; d_gene: .; abundance: once; j_gene: TRBJ1-2; v_gene: TRBV11-2
CDR3nt: TGCGCCAGCAGCCGCCCGGAGTTACCGGGAAATGAGCAGTTCTTC; CDR3aa: CASSRPELPGNEQFF; d_gene: .; abundance: once; j_gene: TRBJ2-1; v_gene: TRBV5-1
CDR3nt: TGCGCCAGCAGCTTTTTCCTGGGCGCCCAATCTGGGGCCAACGTCCTGACTTTC; CDR3aa: CASSFFLGAQSGANVLTF; d_gene: .; abundance: .; j_gene: TRBJ2-6; v_gene: TRBV5-1
CDR3nt: TGTGCCTGGAGTGTACCCCCTCGGAGATCAATCGGGACAGGGACCTCTGGAAACACCATATATTTT; CDR3aa: CAWSVPPRRSIGTGTSGNTIYF; d_gene: TRBD1; abundance: .; j_gene: TRBJ1-3; v_gene: TRBV30
CDR3nt: TGTGCCAGCAGCCCAAGGGGGAGGCGGGAGTTCAGAAATGAGCAGTTCTTC; CDR3aa: CASSPRGRREFRNEQFF; d_gene: .; abundance: .; j_gene: TRBJ2-1; v_gene: TRBV5-6
CDR3nt: TGTGCCATCAGTGTTAGACTAGCGGGGTACAATGAGCAGTTCTTC; CDR3aa: CAISVRLAGYNEQFF; d_gene: TRBD2; abundance: .; j_gene: TRBJ2-1; v_gene: TRBV10-3
CDR3nt: TGTGCCTGGAGTGTAGGGGACAGGGCCAATGAAAAACTGTTTTTT; CDR3aa: CAWSVGDRANEKLFF; d_gene: TRBD1; abundance: .; j_gene: TRBJ1-4; v_gene: TRBV30
CDR3nt: TGTGCCAGCAGCTTTTGGTCCTCCCGTGATGAGCAGTTCTTC; CDR3aa: CASSFWSSRDEQFF; d_gene: .; abundance: .; j_gene: TRBJ2-1; v_gene: TRBV7-9
CDR3nt: TGTGCCAGCAGCTTGTCGACAGGGCCGAACACTGAAGCTTTCTTT; CDR3aa: CASSLSTGPNTEAFF; d_gene: TRBD1; abundance: .; j_gene: TRBJ1-1; v_gene: TRBV5-5
CDR3nt: TGTGCCAGCTCATTTAACTATGGCTACACCTTC; CDR3aa: CASSFNYGYTF; d_gene: .; abundance: .; j_gene: TRBJ1-2; v_gene: TRBV6-1
CDR3nt: TGTGCCAGCAAACGTGGAGAGGGGGCCGAGCAGTACTTC; CDR3aa: CASKRGEGAEQYF; d_gene: TRBD1; abundance: .; j_gene: TRBJ2-7; v_gene: TRBV2
CDR3nt: TGCGCCAGCAGCCGGGACACTCAAGAGACCCAGTACTTC; CDR3aa: CASSRDTQETQYF; d_gene: .; abundance: .; j_gene: TRBJ2-5; v_gene: TRBV5-1
CDR3nt: TGTGCCAGCAGCGTAGGGGACAGGGGGATAACTGAAAAACTGTTTTTT; CDR3aa: CASSVGDRGITEKLFF; d_gene: TRBD1; abundance: .; j_gene: TRBJ1-4; v_gene: TRBV9
CDR3nt: TGTGCCAGCAGCACAGGGGGACACTATGGCTACACCTTC; CDR3aa: CASSTGGHYGYTF; d_gene: TRBD1; abundance: .; j_gene: TRBJ1-2; v_gene: TRBV11-3
CDR3nt: TGCGCCAGCAGCCAATACTTTAGCGGGAGAACTTCTGGGGCCAACGTCCTGACTTTC; CDR3aa: CASSQYFSGRTSGANVLTF; d_gene: TRBD2; abundance: .; j_gene: TRBJ2-6; v_gene: TRBV4-1
CDR3nt: TGTGCCAGCAGGCTATTCATGAACACTGAAGCTTTCTTT; CDR3aa: CASRLFMNTEAFF; d_gene: .; abundance: .; j_gene: TRBJ1-1; v_gene: TRBV6-1
CDR3nt: TGCGCCAGCAGCAGTTCCGGGTCAAAACTCTACGAGCAGTACTTC; CDR3aa: CASSSSGSKLYEQYF; d_gene: .; abundance: .; j_gene: TRBJ2-7; v_gene: TRBV5-1
CDR3nt: TGTGCCAGCTCACCTAGGCAGGCCACCGAGGCTGAAGCTTTCTTT; CDR3aa: CASSPRQATEAEAFF; d_gene: .; abundance: .; j_gene: TRBJ1-1; v_gene: TRBV18
CDR3nt: TGCAGTGCTAGTAGGGAAGGCTACACCTTC; CDR3aa: CSASREGYTF; d_gene: .; abundance: .; j_gene: TRBJ1-2; v_gene: TRBV20-1
CDR3nt: TGTGCCAGCAGTTTATCCGCTGGAAACACCATATATTTT; CDR3aa: CASSLSAGNTIYF; d_gene: .; abundance: once; j_gene: TRBJ1-3; v_gene: TRBV27
CDR3nt: TGTGCCAGCAGTCCGACAGGAGAGACCCAGTACTTC; CDR3aa: CASSPTGETQYF; d_gene: .; abundance: few; j_gene: TRBJ2-5; v_gene: TRBV2
CDR3nt: TGTGCCAGCAGCCCCCCCGGGAATCTCGGCAACGAGCAGTACTTC; CDR3aa: CASSPPGNLGNEQYF; d_gene: .; abundance: .; j_gene: TRBJ2-7; v_gene: TRBV7-9
CDR3nt: TGTGCCAGCAGTTACGGGTTGGGGGGCAGGGGTGAAGCTTTCTTT; CDR3aa: CASSYGLGGRGEAFF; d_gene: .; abundance: large; j_gene: TRBJ1-1; v_gene: TRBV6-5
CDR3nt: TGTGCCAGCTCACAGGTCTCCTACGAGCAGTACTTC; CDR3aa: CASSQVSYEQYF; d_gene: .; abundance: once; j_gene: TRBJ2-7; v_gene: TRBV18
CDR3nt: TGTGCCAGCAGCGTAAGTGTGGACAGCTCCTACGAGCAGTACTTC; CDR3aa: CASSVSVDSSYEQYF; d_gene: .; abundance: .; j_gene: TRBJ2-7; v_gene: TRBV9
CDR3nt: TGTGCCAGCAGCTTAGGCCTAGCGGGAGCGGACGAGCAGTTCTTC; CDR3aa: CASSLGLAGADEQFF; d_gene: TRBD2; abundance: .; j_gene: TRBJ2-1; v_gene: TRBV7-7
CDR3nt: TGTGCCAGCAGCTCCACTCACCAAGAGACCCAGTACTTC; CDR3aa: CASSSTHQETQYF; d_gene: .; abundance: .; j_gene: TRBJ2-5; v_gene: TRBV7-9
CDR3nt: TGTGCCAGCAGTTTAGGGGCGGGACAGGGGAACAATCAGCCCCAGCATTTT; CDR3aa: CASSLGAGQGNNQPQHF; d_gene: TRBD1; abundance: .; j_gene: TRBJ1-5; v_gene: TRBV28
CDR3nt: TGCGCCAGCAGCCACAGCCTCCGGGACAGACCGTACGAGCAGTACTTC; CDR3aa: CASSHSLRDRPYEQYF; d_gene: TRBD1; abundance: .; j_gene: TRBJ2-7; v_gene: TRBV4-3
CDR3nt: TGCAGCGTTGAAGGTAGCGGGAGGGCCTTCGGGCCAGATACGCAGTATTTT; CDR3aa: CSVEGSGRAFGPDTQYF; d_gene: TRBD2; abundance: .; j_gene: TRBJ2-3; v_gene: TRBV29-1
CDR3nt: TGTGCCTGGAGTGTACTCCAAGAGACCCAGTACTTC; CDR3aa: CAWSVLQETQYF; d_gene: .; abundance: .; j_gene: TRBJ2-5; v_gene: TRBV30
CDR3nt: .; CDR3aa: CASSKVGQGAPSGRSDNEQFF; d_gene: .; abundance: .; j_gene: TRBJ2-1; v_gene: TRBV21-1
CDR3nt: TGTGCCTGGACGCTTTTCAACACAGATACGCAGTATTTT; CDR3aa: CAWTLFNTDTQYF; d_gene: .; abundance: .; j_gene: TRBJ2-3; v_gene: TRBV30